Shown below are 23 T cell receptor beta chains from a single sample sequenced in a study of T-cell reconstitution after alpha-beta-depleted transplantation in children. Preparing the TCRbeta library involved the use of unique molecular identifiers. Each CDR3 protein is one row after TCRdb ran MiXCR on the PCR reads. The sample has some 340,000 distinct CDR3 sequences, around a tenth seen once. The material sequenced was PBMCs from the stem cell graft donor, taken from the stem cell graft. All receptors derive from a human donor who donated a stem cell graft to a child with acute lymphoblastic leukemia.

This clonotype was detected a few times. The chain joins TRBV7-3 to TRBJ2-1, with D possibly being TRBD1 or TRBD2 (5 bases each). This CDR3 is 16 amino acids long. Germline assignment: CDR1 SGHTA and CDR2 FQGTGA. V was cut by 2 bases and J by 7 bases, with 18 bases left in between. The CDR3 nucleotides are TGTGCCAGCAGCTTACGCTGGGACGTTTTGGGGAATGAGCAGTTCTTC. Amino acid sequence: CASSLRWDVLGNEQFF. The full variable domain, in which reference TRBV7-3 and TRBJ2-1 provide the parts outside the CDR3, is GAGVSQTPSNKVTEKGKYVELRCDPISGHTALYWYRQSLGQGPEFLIYFQGTGAADDSGLPNDRFFAVRPEGSVSTLKIQRTERGDSAVYLCASSLRWDVLGNEQFFGPGTRLTVL.

About this clonotype: Sequence at one end of the junction differs from germline and may be a read error. The chain carries TRBV20-1 and TRBJ2-3; 9 positions agree with TRBD2. The CDR3 consists of 16 residues. Germline V lookup: CDR1 DFQATT, CDR2 SNEGSKA (reference sequence). The CDR3 DNA follows: TGCAGTGCTAGAGATCTGTACGGGACTAGCACAGATATGCAGTATTTT. The encoded protein is CSARDLYGTSTDMQYF.

This clonotype was observed at least ten times. The CDR3 nucleotides are TGCGCTAGCGGGAGAATGGGTCACATTCAGTACTTC. Translated: CASGRMGHIQYF. The J gene is TRBJ2-4, the V gene TRBV20-1; 10 positions match TRBD2. Germline V lookup: CDR1 DFQATT, CDR2 SNEGSKA (reference sequence). The CDR3 runs 12 residues.

V usage is TRBV24-1 and J usage is TRBJ2-3; the match to TRBD2 covers 7 bases. V shed 6 bases, J shed 4 bases, and the junction held 6 bases outside the gene matches. This CDR3 is built from 14 residues. Germline V gene lookup returns CDR1 KGHDR and CDR2 SFDVKD. CDR3 sequence reads: CATSTSGISDTQYF. DNA for the CDR3: TGTGCCACCAGTACCAGCGGGATCTCAGATACGCAGTATTTT.

This clonotype has a handful of counts. V and J are TRBV29-1 and TRBJ2-2; D unresolved. The V gene lost 6 bases and the J gene lost 6 bases, with 11 bases spanning the gap. CDR1 is SQVTM, CDR2 ANQGSEA, per germline. The CDR3 is made up of 12 amino acids. This CDR3 is CSVPIGAGELFF. The CDR3 DNA sequence: TGCAGCGTCCCAATTGGAGCCGGGGAGCTGTTTTTT.

This clonotype has only a few counts. The V and J genes are TRBV7-2 and TRBJ2-5; tentative D call: TRBD1 (6 bases). CDR3 length: 15 residues. The V gene's germline CDR1 is SGHTA and CDR2 FQGNSA. V lost 5 bases to trimming and J lost 4 bases, with 17 bases between them. The CDR3 DNA follows: TGTGCCAGCAGCCGAAGGGGGAACAGCGGAGAGACCCAGTACTTC. As protein: CASSRRGNSGETQYF.

This clonotype has only a few counts. The J gene is TRBJ2-1, the V gene TRBV20-1, with 7 bases that match TRBD1. The V segment lost 4 bases and the J segment 0 bases; nucleotides outside the gene matches: 3. The CDR3 totals 14 residues. Germline loops: CDR1 DFQATT, CDR2 SNEGSKA (reference sequence). The CDR3: CSATDRSSYNEQFF. As DNA, the CDR3 is TGCAGTGCTACGGACAGGAGCTCCTACAATGAGCAGTTCTTC.

This clonotype was detected many times. This chain joins TRBV29-1 and TRBJ1-2; D unresolved. CDR1 and CDR2 from the germline V gene are SQVTM and ANQGSEA. Trimming left V 4 bases short and J 8 bases short, with 11 bases between. This CDR3 has 11 amino acids. The CDR3 bases are TGCAGCGTTGGCCAGGCTGAGGGCTACACCTTC. Amino acids: CSVGQAEGYTF.

This clonotype was recorded many times. The chain couples TRBV7-9 to TRBJ2-7, with D possibly TRBD2 on 6 matching bases. The CDR3 runs to 16 residues. Trimming removed 5 bases at V and 2 bases at J, with 19 bases between. CDR1 and CDR2 (germline): SEHNR, FQNEAQ (reference sequence). The CDR3 region is CASSPHPGVRTYEQYF. The DNA of the CDR3 is TGTGCCAGCAGCCCCCATCCGGGAGTAAGAACCTACGAGCAGTACTTC.

V gene TRBV20-1 combines with J gene TRBJ1-1; D is undetermined. The CDR3 contains 13 residues. The germline V gene has CDR1 DFQATT and CDR2 SNEGSKA (reference sequence). Trimming shortened V by 0 bases and J by 10 bases, and 15 bases separated the two germline ends. CDR3 protein: CSARDFRGSGAFF. The CDR3 coding sequence is TGCAGTGCTAGAGATTTTCGCGGAAGCGGAGCTTTCTTT.

V usage is TRBV6-1 and J usage is TRBJ2-7; 9 positions match TRBD2. Germline trimming cut 4 bases from V and 2 bases from J; bases unmatched to any gene: 3. Per germline, CDR1 MNHNS and CDR2 SASEGT. This CDR3 region has 14 residues. DNA of the CDR3: TGTGCCAGCAGTGTTCCTAGCGGGACCTACGAGCAGTACTTC. It translates to CASSVPSGTYEQYF.

This clonotype showed up many times. CDR3 in amino acids: CASSQGWTSGHEQYF. In nucleotides, the CDR3 is TGTGCCAGCAGCCAAGGCTGGACTAGCGGTCACGAGCAGTACTTC. The rearrangement joins TRBV3-1 to TRBJ2-7; TRBD2 aligns across 10 bases. The CDR3 totals 15 residues. Germline lookup yields CDR1 LGHDT and CDR2 YNNKEL (reference sequence). After removal of 1 base from V and 5 bases from J, the junction contained 5 bases not matched to a gene.

This clonotype was recorded at least ten times. The rearrangement joins TRBV30 to TRBJ2-3; D is ambiguous. The V end lost 1 base, the J end lost 2 bases, and 10 bases lay between the germline ends. This CDR3 has 14 amino acids. Per the germline V gene, CDR1 is GTSNPN and CDR2 is SVGIG (reference sequence). The CDR3 here is CAWSARHYTDTQYF. The CDR3 nucleotides read TGTGCCTGGAGTGCGAGACATTACACAGATACGCAGTATTTT.

This clonotype was picked up many times. DNA of the CDR3: TGTGCCAGCAGCTCTGCCGGGGGGCCCTACGAGCAGTACTTC. Translating it yields CASSSAGGPYEQYF. This sequence joins TRBV7-2 and TRBJ2-7; the D gene is possibly TRBD2 (7 bases). This CDR3 is built from 14 residues. From germline, CDR1 is SGHTA and CDR2 FQGNSA. V gave up 4 bases and J gave up 2 bases, with 12 bases separating them.

The rearrangement uses TRBV15 and TRBJ2-7; TRBD1 agrees at 8 bases. The CDR3 sequence is 16 residues long. J was trimmed by 2 bases and V by 0 bases; bases with no gene match: 6. Germline CDR1 is LNHNV and CDR2 is YYDKDF (reference sequence). The CDR3 reads CATSRDLLGQAYEQYF. In DNA, the CDR3 is TGTGCCACCAGCAGAGATTTATTGGGACAGGCCTACGAGCAGTACTTC.

This clonotype occurred a few times. This chain connects TRBV12-3 or TRBV12-4 to TRBJ2-1; D is unclear. The CDR3 is 12 residues long. The ends were cut back, 5 bases at V and 8 bases at J, with 10 bases in the middle. CDR3: CASSPAVDEQFF. The CDR3 DNA follows: TGTGCCAGCAGTCCCGCCGTGGATGAGCAGTTCTTC.

This clonotype occurred many times. V gene TRBV28 combines with J gene TRBJ2-7, with D possibly being TRBD2 (5 bases). Trimming shortened V by 1 base and J by 3 bases, and 10 bases separated the two germline ends. Germline assignment: CDR1 MDHEN and CDR2 SYDVKM. The CDR3 length is 14 residues. DNA for the CDR3: TGTGCCAGCAGTTTATCCTACGGGATCTACGAGCAGTACTTC. As protein: CASSLSYGIYEQYF.

This sequence joins TRBV5-1 and TRBJ1-1; D uncertain. The V end was cut by 6 bases, the J end by 3 bases, with 12 bases between. CDR3 length: 13 amino acids. CDR1 SGHRS and CDR2 YFSETQ come from the germline V gene. CDR3 in DNA: TGCGCCAGCACCCCCTCCGGGGACACTGAAGCTTTCTTT. It encodes CASTPSGDTEAFF.

This clonotype was observed a handful of times. This sequence joins TRBV4-1 and TRBJ2-7; tentative D call: TRBD2 (6 bases). V was pared by 0 bases and J by 5 bases, with 29 bases between. This CDR3 is 20 amino acids long. Germline loops: CDR1 MGHRA, CDR2 YSYEKL. In nucleotides, the CDR3 is TGCGCCAGCAGCCAAGACAGGCCTACGGGAAATCACCTAGCGTTAAACGAGCAGTACTTC. This sequence encodes CASSQDRPTGNHLALNEQYF.

The chain couples TRBV4-3 to TRBJ2-7; 10 bases fit TRBD2. The germline gives CDR1 LGHNA, CDR2 YSLEER. This CDR3 is built from 16 residues. The J segment lost 0 bases and the V segment lost 1 base, leaving 3 bases of the junction unmatched. The CDR3 nucleotides are TGCGCCAGCAGCCAAGGACTAGCGGGTAACTCCTACGAGCAGTACTTC. Translated: CASSQGLAGNSYEQYF.

Note on this clonotype: This could be a read error, since a much larger clone is one nucleotide away. The V call is TRBV5-1, the J call TRBJ2-1; D unresolved. The CDR3 is made up of 12 amino acids. In germline, CDR1 is SGHRS, CDR2 YFSETQ. This chain's CDR3 is CASQARYNKQFF. CDR3 DNA sequence: TGCGCCAGTCAAGCTCGTTACAATAAGCAGTTCTTC.

The V gene is TRBV4-3, the J gene TRBJ2-7; maybe TRBD2 (5 bases). The CDR3 is made up of 13 amino acids. The ends were cut back, 2 bases at V and 5 bases at J, with 10 bases in the middle. CDR1 is LGHNA, CDR2 YSLEER, per germline. For the CDR3, the DNA is TGCGCCAGCAGCCAACTGCTAGCCCACGAGCAGTACTTC. This encodes CASSQLLAHEQYF.

The chain carries TRBV12-3 or TRBV12-4 and TRBJ2-2; 7 bases are shared with TRBD2. The CDR3 length is 17 residues. The junction had 12 bases not matched to a gene; V was cut back by 6 bases and J by 2 bases. The CDR3 region has the DNA TGTGCCAGCAGAATCTACCCTAGCGGTTCCAACACCGGGGAGCTGTTTTTT. This codes for CASRIYPSGSNTGELFF.